Shown below are 27 T cell receptor beta chains from a single sample sequenced in a study of blood T cell repertoires in COVID-19. Libraries were prepared by immunoSEQ multiplex PCR; TCRdb keeps only in-frame clonotypes and omits some of them. The repertoire includes approximately 250,000 clones, around 84% of them detected once, and approximately 4% sits in the top ten. Sequencing input: peripheral blood. The receptors here all came from a man in his fifties or sixties with acute or convalescent COVID-19.

This rearrangement joins TRBV2 to TRBJ2-5; D is perhaps TRBD2 (6 bases). CDR3 size: 13 residues. V was clipped by 3 bases and J by 1 base, with 6 bases between them. Germline CDR1 and CDR2: SNHLY and FYNNEI. The DNA of the CDR3 is TGTGCCAGCAGTGAGGGACTCCAAGAGACCCAGTACTTC. Protein product: CASSEGLQETQYF.

The genes are TRBV5-6 and TRBJ2-4; D remains ambiguous. V was shortened by 0 bases and J by 0 bases, with 13 bases between the two germline ends. Germline lookup yields CDR1 SGHDT and CDR2 YYEEEE. There are 17 residues in the CDR3. CDR3 in DNA: TGTGCCAGCAGCTTGGCCTTCCTGGGCCTAGCCAAAAACATTCAGTACTTC. Translation gives CASSLAFLGLAKNIQYF.

The V and J genes are TRBV11-2 and TRBJ2-5; D perhaps matches TRBD1 (6 bases). The V gene lost 5 bases and the J gene lost 1 base, with 8 bases spanning the gap. The length of the CDR3 is 13 residues. The V gene's germline CDR1 is SGHAT and CDR2 FQNNGV. This CDR3 reads CASSPGAQETQYF. The CDR3 DNA sequence: TGTGCCAGCAGCCCAGGGGCCCAAGAGACCCAGTACTTC.

V and J are TRBV7-3 and TRBJ1-4; 7 nucleotides line up with TRBD1. Trimming cost V 5 bases and J 6 bases; bases outside gene matches: 6. Germline values: CDR1 SGHTA, CDR2 FQGTGA. The CDR3 sequence is 14 residues long. The CDR3 here is CASSAAGTDEKLFF. In DNA form, the CDR3 reads TGTGCCAGCAGCGCCGCTGGGACAGATGAAAAACTGTTTTTT.

The chain carries TRBV6-5 and TRBJ1-5; 7 bases agree with TRBD1. V dropped 0 bases and J dropped 4; count of bases not matched to a gene: 3. CDR1 MNHEY and CDR2 SVGAGI come from the germline V gene. This CDR3 contains 15 residues. The CDR3 coding sequence is TGTGCCAGCAGTTACTCCGGACAGGAGAATCAGCCCCAGCATTTT. Protein sequence: CASSYSGQENQPQHF.

The chain has TRBV4-1 and TRBJ1-5, with D maybe TRBD1 (6 bases). Germline V gives CDR1 MGHRA, CDR2 YSYEKL. The CDR3 has 13 amino acids. Trimming pared 4 bases from V and 6 bases from J, leaving 10 bases between. This CDR3 is CASSLTGFQPQHF. In nucleotides, the CDR3 is TGCGCCAGCAGCCTTACAGGGTTTCAGCCCCAGCATTTT.

The chain is built from TRBV15 and TRBJ2-7; 10 positions match TRBD2. With 5 bases clipped from V and 4 bases from J, the junction kept 11 bases outside the gene matches. Germline V gene data show CDR1 as LNHNV and CDR2 as YYDKDF (reference sequence). This CDR3 has 16 residues. The CDR3 sequence: CATSPRSLAGPYEQYF. The CDR3, as DNA: TGTGCCACCAGCCCCCGATCACTAGCGGGGCCATACGAGCAGTACTTC.

The J gene is TRBJ2-5, the V gene TRBV10-3; unclear D gene. V was cut by 5 bases and J by 0 bases, with 7 bases left in between. Per the germline V gene, CDR1 is ENHRY and CDR2 is SYGVKD. CDR3 size: 13 residues. CDR3 sequence: CAISPEYQETQYF. The CDR3 nucleotides are TGTGCCATCAGTCCGGAGTACCAAGAGACCCAGTACTTC.

V gene TRBV2 combines with J gene TRBJ1-6, with 8 bases lining up with TRBD1. CDR3 length: 14 amino acids. The V segment lost 4 bases and the J segment 9 bases; nucleotides outside the gene matches: 5. The germline CDR1 and CDR2 sequences are SNHLY and FYNNEI. The DNA of the CDR3 is TGTGCCAGCAGTGTGGACAGGGTAGGTTCACCCCTCCACTTT. This encodes CASSVDRVGSPLHF. Complete variable domain (other parts from reference TRBV2 and TRBJ1-6): EPEVTQTPSHQVTQMGQEVILRCVPISNHLYFYWYRQILGQKVEFLVSFYNNEISEKSEIFDDQFSVERPDGSNFTLKIRSTKLEDSAMYFCASSVDRVGSPLHFGNGTRLTVT.

The chain combines TRBV6-6 with TRBJ2-7; the match to TRBD1 covers 8 bases. The CDR3 length is 15 residues. CDR1 MNHNY and CDR2 SVGAGI come from the germline V gene (reference sequence). Trimming removed 7 bases from V and 5 bases from J; junction bases left unmatched: 13. The CDR3 coding sequence is TGTGCCAGCACTTGGGGGGACAGGAGTATCGACGAGCAGTACTTC. Its translation is CASTWGDRSIDEQYF.

The CDR3 nucleotides read TGCAGCGCTCCGGGACAGGGTGTTAATGAGCAGTTCTTC. Translating gives CSAPGQGVNEQFF. The chain combines TRBV29-1 with TRBJ2-1; TRBD1 aligns across 9 bases. CDR1 is SQVTM, CDR2 ANQGSEA, per germline. The CDR3 runs 13 residues. Trimming at V came to 7 bases and at J to 7 bases, leaving 8 bases not matched to a gene.

The J gene is TRBJ2-5, the V gene TRBV6-2 or TRBV6-3; tentatively, D is TRBD2 (5 bases). This CDR3 region has 13 residues. Germline CDR1 is MNHEY and CDR2 is SVGEGT. The V and J ends lost 2 bases and 3 bases respectively, with 7 bases between them. CDR3 nucleotides: TGTGCCAGCAGTTACAACGGGAAAGAGACCCAGTACTTC. Translated, it gives CASSYNGKETQYF.

The V call is TRBV4-3, the J call TRBJ2-3; TRBD2 might be the D (5 bases). This CDR3 has 14 residues. Per germline, CDR1 LGHNA and CDR2 YSLEER. V was shortened by 2 bases and J by 9 bases, with 15 bases between the two germline ends. The chain's CDR3 is CASSQLLSGGTQYF. The CDR3 nucleotides are TGCGCCAGCAGCCAATTGCTAAGCGGCGGCACGCAGTATTTT.

V gene TRBV18 combines with J gene TRBJ2-7, with a tentative D call TRBD2 (6 bases). The length of the CDR3 is 14 residues. CDR1 is KGHSH, CDR2 LQKENI, per germline. Trimming removed 3 bases at V and 4 bases at J, with 13 bases between. This CDR3 is CASSPRDRTYEQYF. The CDR3 nucleotides are TGTGCCAGCTCACCGCGGGACCGTACGTACGAGCAGTACTTC.

The gene calls are TRBV4-1 and TRBJ1-2; D is unclear. The length of the CDR3 is 13 residues. V was cut by 0 bases and J by 3 bases, with 5 bases left in between. Germline V lookup: CDR1 MGHRA, CDR2 YSYEKL. Written as DNA, the CDR3 is TGCGCCAGCAGCCAAGATACGGACTATGGCTACACCTTC. It translates to CASSQDTDYGYTF.

The J gene is TRBJ2-3, the V gene TRBV9; D is unclear. The germline V and J ends were trimmed by 0 bases and 0 bases, with 5 bases remaining between them. Germline CDR1 and CDR2: SGDLS and YYNGEE. The CDR3 has 14 residues. CDR3 sequence: CASSVVPSTDTQYF. DNA of the CDR3: TGTGCCAGCAGCGTAGTTCCTAGCACAGATACGCAGTATTTT.

The chain carries TRBV7-8 and TRBJ2-5; D is unclear. Germline CDR1 SGHVS, CDR2 FQNEAQ. The CDR3 has 13 amino acids. The V end lost 3 bases, the J end lost 1 base, and 6 bases lay between the germline ends. The CDR3 coding sequence is TGTGCCAGCAGCTTTAACAGCCAAGAGACCCAGTACTTC. Translating gives CASSFNSQETQYF.

V is TRBV14 and J is TRBJ1-3; D gene uncertain. The CDR3 extends over 16 amino acids. V shed 0 bases and J shed 2 bases, with 11 bases lying between them. Germline values: CDR1 SGHDN, CDR2 FVKESK. In nucleotides, the CDR3 is TGTGCCAGCAGCCAAGAGTTCCCCCGAGCTGGAAACACCATATATTTT. Its translation is CASSQEFPRAGNTIYF.

The J gene is TRBJ2-3, the V gene TRBV5-4; a possible D gene is TRBD2 (5 bases). Germline V gene data show CDR1 as SGHNT and CDR2 as YYREEE (reference sequence). Trimming left V 7 bases short and J 4 bases short, with 22 bases between. This CDR3 spans 16 amino acids. CDR3 sequence reads: CASHSLVGSGADTQYF. The DNA of the CDR3 is TGTGCCAGCCACAGCTTGGTAGGGAGTGGTGCAGATACGCAGTATTTT.

There are a few counts of this clone. This chain uses TRBV19 with TRBJ1-2, with 9 bases identical to TRBD1. This CDR3 contains 14 residues. J lost 2 bases, V lost 3 bases, and 1 base had no gene match. CDR1 is LNHDA and CDR2 is SQIVND in the germline V gene (reference sequence). CDR3 sequence (DNA): TGTGCCAGTAGTATCGGGACAGGGAACTATGGCTACACCTTC. Translating it yields CASSIGTGNYGYTF.

The chain carries TRBV10-3 and TRBJ2-1; 7 nucleotides match TRBD1. Germline V gene sequence: CDR1 ENHRY, CDR2 SYGVKD. CDR3 length: 13 amino acids. V was pared by 8 bases and J by 6 bases, with 7 bases of the junction left unmatched. Here the CDR3 DNA reads TGTGCCATCGGTAAGGCAGGGGGCAATGAGCAGTTCTTC. It encodes CAIGKAGGNEQFF.

The chain combines TRBV4-3 with TRBJ2-7; TRBD1 matches 7 bases. The V gene end was trimmed by 1 base and the J gene end by 3 bases; junction bases not matched to a gene: 9. The CDR3 runs 16 residues. CDR1 LGHNA and CDR2 YSLEER come from the germline V gene. For the CDR3, the DNA is TGCGCCAGCAGCCAAGCCTGGGACAGAAGTAGCTACGAGCAGTACTTC. This gives the protein CASSQAWDRSSYEQYF.

This clone has only a few counts. This CDR3 is CASSPLSTGSTNEKLFF. The CDR3 DNA is TGTGCCAGCTCACCACTCTCTACAGGGTCGACTAATGAAAAACTGTTTTTT. V usage is TRBV18 and J usage is TRBJ1-4; D may be TRBD1 (6 bases). The CDR3 is 17 amino acids. V lost 1 base, J lost 2 bases, and 14 bases lay in between. CDR1 KGHSH and CDR2 LQKENI come from the germline V gene.

This sequence joins TRBV15 and TRBJ2-3; D might be TRBD1 (6 bases). The CDR3 is 17 amino acids. Trimming left V 2 bases short and J 0 bases short, with 15 bases between. Germline CDR1 is LNHNV and CDR2 is YYDKDF (reference sequence). The CDR3 nucleotides read TGTGCCACCAGCAGAACAGGGACACCTACTAGCACAGATACGCAGTATTTT. This codes for CATSRTGTPTSTDTQYF. Together with reference TRBV15 and TRBJ2-3, the CDR3 gives the full variable domain: DAMVIQNPRYQVTQFGKPVTLSCSQTLNHNVMYWYQQKSSQAPKLLFHYYDKDFNNEADTPDNFQSRRPNTSFCFLDIRSPGLGDTAMYLCATSRTGTPTSTDTQYFGPGTRLTVL.

This chain uses TRBV9 with TRBJ2-1; tentative D call: TRBD2 (6 bases). Trimming removed 3 bases from V and 0 bases from J, with 10 bases in between. The germline gives CDR1 SGDLS, CDR2 YYNGEE. The CDR3 has 15 residues. CDR3 sequence (DNA): TGTGCCAGCAGCGCTCGGGGGACCTCCTACAATGAGCAGTTCTTC. It is translated as CASSARGTSYNEQFF.

The J gene is TRBJ2-3, the V gene TRBV19; 16 bases are a match to TRBD2. Germline CDR1 LNHDA, CDR2 SQIVND (reference sequence). V shed 6 bases and J 2 bases; nucleotides not matched to a gene: 14. The CDR3 has 20 amino acids. Here the CDR3 DNA reads TGTGCCAGTAGCACTCCTCCCGGGACTAGCGGGGGGGCTCCCACAGATACGCAGTATTTT. It translates to CASSTPPGTSGGAPTDTQYF.

The chain joins TRBV5-6 to TRBJ2-7; possible D gene TRBD1, 6 bases. CDR3 length: 15 amino acids. V dropped 5 bases and J dropped 6 bases, with 21 bases sitting between them. Germline loops: CDR1 SGHDT, CDR2 YYEEEE. CDR3 region: CASRSSGETFLEQYF. DNA for the CDR3: TGTGCCAGCAGATCCTCAGGGGAAACCTTTCTCGAGCAGTACTTC.